A single sample is the source of the 3 T cell receptor beta chains below, sequenced in a study of shared clonotypes between healthy human individuals. The repertoire was sequenced with immunoSEQ multiplex PCR; TCRdb's copy has only in-frame clones and lacks some. The sample comprises more than 600,000 clones, about 91% of which are singletons, and approximately 22% rests with the top ten. In the naive CD8 group, cells lacked CD45RO and were positively selected for CCR7, so terminally differentiated effector memory CD45RA+ cells were left out. The sequenced sample consisted of naive CD8+ T cells sorted from blood. These receptors all come from a man aged 30 to 45 in good health.

CDR3 bases: TGTGCCAGCAGCGCGGGGACTAGCGCACCCTACGAGCAGTACTTC. It encodes CASSAGTSAPYEQYF. V is TRBV7-8 and J is TRBJ2-7; 10 nucleotides align to TRBD2. Looked up from germline, CDR1 is SGHVS and CDR2 is FQNEAQ. This CDR3 contains 15 residues. The V and J ends lost 5 bases and 2 bases, in that order; junction bases with no gene match: 6.

The chain has TRBV10-1 and TRBJ1-1; TRBD1 aligns across 10 bases. The ends lost 11 bases at V and 0 bases at J; junction bases unmatched: 3. Germline-derived CDR1 and CDR2 are WNHNN and SYGVQD (reference sequence). The CDR3 contains 13 residues. CDR3 sequence reads: CAGDRGLNTEAFF. CDR3 nucleotides: TGCGCCGGCGACAGGGGGCTGAACACTGAAGCTTTCTTT.

This clone was observed once. This chain joins TRBV28 and TRBJ2-7; 11 bases align to TRBD2. The germline CDR1 and CDR2 sequences are MDHEN and SYDVKM. The CDR3 spans 17 residues. V lost 2 bases, J lost 0 bases, and 6 bases stayed unmatched. This CDR3 reads CASSLAGLADDSYEQYF. CDR3 coding DNA: TGTGCCAGCAGTTTAGCGGGACTAGCGGATGACTCCTACGAGCAGTACTTC.